One and the same sample provided the 7 T cell receptor beta chains below, sequenced in a study of blood T cell repertoires in COVID-19. Sequencing was performed with immunoSEQ multiplex PCR; in TCRdb, only in-frame clones are kept and a portion is missing. Among approximately 54,000 clones listed, roughly 86% were seen once. The sample comprised peripheral blood. These receptors originate from a human donor in a cohort sampled during active COVID-19.

The chain couples TRBV10-3 to TRBJ1-1; possibly TRBD1 for D (6 bases). Germline CDR1 and CDR2: ENHRY and SYGVKD. The CDR3 spans 14 residues. V was trimmed by 6 bases and J by 4 bases, leaving 15 bases between them. The CDR3 spells CAISVTGQSTEAFF. The CDR3 DNA is TGTGCCATCAGCGTAACTGGACAGAGCACTGAAGCTTTCTTT.

The chain uses TRBV5-1 and TRBJ2-7; TRBD2 agrees at 9 bases. J lost 4 bases, V lost 0 bases, and 5 bases had no gene match. CDR1 and CDR2 (germline): SGHRS, YFSETQ. The CDR3 has 15 amino acids. This chain's CDR3 is CASSLEPSGNYEQYF. The DNA for the CDR3 is TGCGCCAGCAGCTTGGAACCTAGCGGGAATTACGAGCAGTACTTC.

The chain has TRBV11-2 and TRBJ2-7; D perhaps matches TRBD1 (7 bases). The CDR3 length is 15 residues. The V end lost 1 base, the J end lost 3 bases, and 13 bases lay between the germline ends. Germline CDR1 reads SGHAT; CDR2 reads FQNNGV. The CDR3 region is CASSLGARGDYEQYF. The CDR3 DNA is TGTGCCAGCAGCTTAGGTGCCAGGGGGGACTACGAGCAGTACTTC.

The CDR3 loop is CASSLGGLAGPTGELFF. The CDR3 region has the DNA TGTGCCAGCAGCTTGGGAGGACTAGCGGGACCCACCGGGGAGCTGTTTTTT. The V and J genes are TRBV5-4 and TRBJ2-2; 12 bases are a match to TRBD2. Germline CDR1 SGHNT, CDR2 YYREEE (reference sequence). The CDR3 length is 17 residues. The V segment lost 0 bases and the J segment 4 bases; nucleotides outside the gene matches: 4.

This clone was recorded a few times. The chain uses TRBV7-8 and TRBJ2-7, with 7 bases lining up with TRBD2. With 5 bases clipped from V and 3 bases from J, the junction kept 7 bases outside the gene matches. This CDR3 spans 14 amino acids. Per germline, CDR1 SGHVS and CDR2 FQNEAQ. CDR3 bases: TGTGCCAGCAGCCCCCGGGACTATATCTACGAGCAGTACTTC. Its translation is CASSPRDYIYEQYF.

The chain uses TRBV7-6 and TRBJ2-5; D perhaps matches TRBD2 (6 bases). Looked up from germline, CDR1 is SGHVS and CDR2 is FNYEAQ. The V end was cut by 1 base, the J end by 1 base, with 19 bases between. The CDR3 extends over 18 amino acids. CDR3 nucleotides: TGTGCCAGCAGCTTAGGAGGGCCCGGGGGTGGCATCCAAGAGACCCAGTACTTC. Encoded protein: CASSLGGPGGGIQETQYF.

The chain has TRBV27 and TRBJ2-1; tentative D call: TRBD2 (5 bases). Between the trimmed V and J ends, which lost 5 bases and 10 bases, there was a span of 18 bases. CDR1 and CDR2 from the germline V gene are MNHEY and SMNVEV (reference sequence). The CDR3 extends over 14 amino acids. CDR3 amino acids: CASSPQLDVGEQFF. DNA for the CDR3: TGTGCCAGCAGTCCCCAACTAGATGTCGGGGAGCAGTTCTTC.